Below are 31 T cell receptor beta chains sequenced from a single sample in a study of blood T cell repertoires in COVID-19. Profiling relied on immunoSEQ multiplex PCR, and the TCRdb table lists in-frame clones only, not all of them. Of around 33,000 clones detected, roughly 87% appear once; the ten largest clones hold around 20%. The sequencing sample was made of peripheral blood. These receptors came from a man of 80 years or more with acute or convalescent COVID-19.

This clone was seen only a few times. The V call is TRBV10-3, the J call TRBJ2-2; TRBD1 is a possible D gene (5 bases). Trimming stripped 3 bases from V and 7 bases from J, with 9 bases between. The germline CDR1 and CDR2 sequences are ENHRY and SYGVKD. The length of the CDR3 is 13 residues. The CDR3 reads CAISDRVGGELFF. CDR3 bases: TGTGCCATCAGTGACAGGGTCGGCGGGGAGCTGTTTTTT.

The chain has TRBV7-9 and TRBJ1-4; the match to TRBD1 covers 10 bases. Trimming took 5 bases from V and 8 from J; bases not matched to a gene: 5. The CDR3 extends over 14 amino acids. Looked up from germline, CDR1 is SEHNR and CDR2 is FQNEAQ (reference sequence). CDR3 sequence reads: CASSRDRGKEKLFF. In nucleotides, the CDR3 is TGTGCCAGCAGCCGGGACAGGGGAAAGGAAAAACTGTTTTTT. The full variable domain, with the rest looked up from reference TRBV7-9 and TRBJ1-4, is DTGVSQNPRHKITKRGQNVTFRCDPISEHNRLYWYRQTLGQGPEFLTYFQNEAQLEKSRLLSDRFSAERPKGSFSTLEIQRTEQGDSAMYLCASSRDRGKEKLFFGSGTQLSVL.

The chain has TRBV11-2 and TRBJ1-6, with TRBD1 as a possible D gene (5 bases). This CDR3 has 14 amino acids. Trimming took 5 bases from V and 9 from J, leaving 14 bases between them. Germline-derived CDR1 and CDR2 are SGHAT and FQNNGV. In nucleotides, the CDR3 is TGTGCCAGCAGCCCCCCGGGGGTGGGTTCACCCCTCCACTTT. Amino acids: CASSPPGVGSPLHF.

This rearrangement joins TRBV19 to TRBJ2-7; 7 positions agree with TRBD1. V dropped 5 bases and J dropped 1; count of bases not matched to a gene: 5. The CDR3 totals 14 residues. CDR1 is LNHDA, CDR2 SQIVND, per germline (reference sequence). This CDR3 reads CASSPTGWSYEQYF. CDR3 nucleotide sequence: TGTGCCAGTAGTCCGACAGGGTGGTCCTACGAGCAGTACTTC.

The CDR3 region has the DNA TGTGCCACAAGACAGGGAGTGGGGTCCACCGGGGAGCTGTTTTTT. This encodes CATRQGVGSTGELFF. V usage is TRBV10-3 and J usage is TRBJ2-2; 7 nucleotides agree with TRBD1. CDR1 is ENHRY and CDR2 is SYGVKD in the germline V gene. Trimming took 10 bases from V and 4 from J; bases not matched to a gene: 12. The CDR3 runs 15 residues.

The V and J genes are TRBV30 and TRBJ1-5; no clear D gene. The length of the CDR3 is 13 residues. The germline V and J ends were trimmed by 1 base and 2 bases, with 6 bases remaining between them. In germline, CDR1 is GTSNPN, CDR2 SVGIG (reference sequence). Here the CDR3 DNA reads TGTGCCTGGAGTGGGCACGGCAATCAGCCCCAGCATTTT. It translates to CAWSGHGNQPQHF.

The chain couples TRBV5-1 to TRBJ2-3; 8 bases agree with TRBD2. This CDR3 spans 14 amino acids. The germline gives CDR1 SGHRS, CDR2 YFSETQ. The V segment lost 7 bases and the J segment 4 bases; nucleotides outside the gene matches: 8. The CDR3: CASASRTSSDTQYF. The DNA for the CDR3 is TGCGCCAGCGCGAGTAGGACTAGCTCAGATACGCAGTATTTT.

This chain links TRBV10-3 with TRBJ1-2; weak D call: TRBD1 (5 bases). CDR1 is ENHRY, CDR2 SYGVKD, per germline. This CDR3 contains 13 residues. The germline V and J ends were trimmed by 2 bases and 5 bases, with 9 bases remaining between them. The CDR3 is CAISEAGLYGYTF. As DNA, the CDR3 is TGTGCCATCAGTGAGGCAGGGCTGTATGGCTACACCTTC.

This clone was counted a single time. The CDR3 nucleotides read TGTGCCAGCAGCTCTTCAGGGGGTTGGGCTGGAAACACCATATATTTT. Its protein is CASSSSGGWAGNTIYF. The chain couples TRBV7-2 to TRBJ1-3; 7 bases are shared with TRBD1. The germline CDR1 and CDR2 sequences are SGHTA and FQGNSA. Unmatched junction bases numbered 8, after V lost 4 bases and J lost 2 bases. The CDR3 extends over 16 amino acids.

The chain is built from TRBV21-1 and TRBJ1-5. TRBV21-1 is described as a pseudogene. The CDR3 loop spans 13 amino acids. The CDR3 bases are TGTGCCAGCAGCAAAGTAACGGATCAGCCCCAGCATTTT. Amino acids: CASSKVTDQPQHF.

This chain connects TRBV9 to TRBJ1-4; D remains ambiguous. CDR1 SGDLS and CDR2 YYNGEE come from the germline V gene. V was clipped by 0 bases and J by 5 bases, with 17 bases between them. This CDR3 region has 17 residues. CDR3 nucleotides: TGTGCCAGCAGCGTAGGGGTGGGAAGAGGGTCAAATGAAAAACTGTTTTTT. This gives the protein CASSVGVGRGSNEKLFF.

The chain uses TRBV5-1 and TRBJ2-1; 10 nucleotides match TRBD2. In germline, CDR1 is SGHRS, CDR2 YFSETQ. V trimming: 1 base; J trimming: 4 bases; junction bases outside the gene matches: 5. The CDR3 totals 16 residues. The CDR3 DNA follows: TGCGCCAGCAGCTTGTCCGCTAGCGGGGGTTACAATGAGCAGTTCTTC. Protein product: CASSLSASGGYNEQFF.

The chain combines TRBV19 with TRBJ2-2, with TRBD1 matching 8 bases. The CDR3 consists of 14 residues. Trimming took 6 bases from V and 4 from J; bases not matched to a gene: 4. Germline V gene sequence: CDR1 LNHDA, CDR2 SQIVND (reference sequence). CDR3 protein: CASSPDRVTGELFF. CDR3 DNA sequence: TGTGCCAGTAGCCCGGACAGGGTCACCGGGGAGCTGTTTTTT. The whole variable domain, filled in from reference TRBV19 and TRBJ2-2, reads DGGITQSPKYLFRKEGQNVTLSCEQNLNHDAMYWYRQDPGQGLRLIYYSQIVNDFQKGDIAEGYSVSREKKESFPLTVTSAQKNPTAFYLCASSPDRVTGELFFGEGSRLTVL.

This clone was observed a handful of times. The chain links TRBV12-3 or TRBV12-4 to TRBJ1-2, with a possible D match to TRBD1 (6 bases). The V gene lost 3 bases and the J gene lost 5 bases, with 10 bases spanning the gap. The CDR3 covers 13 residues. The CDR3 DNA sequence: TGTGCCAGCAGTTTTAGGGGGGGGTATGGCTACACCTTC. Protein product: CASSFRGGYGYTF.

V and J are TRBV7-9 and TRBJ1-1; 10 nucleotides agree with TRBD1. Germline trimming cut 5 bases from V and 4 bases from J; bases unmatched to any gene: 10. Germline values: CDR1 SEHNR, CDR2 FQNEAQ (reference sequence). This CDR3 spans 16 amino acids. The DNA for the CDR3 is TGTGCCAGCAGCCCCTCGGGGACAGGGGACGGCACTGAAGCTTTCTTT. Translating it yields CASSPSGTGDGTEAFF.

J is TRBJ1-2 and V is TRBV12-3 or TRBV12-4, with TRBD1 identical over 7 bases. The J segment lost 3 bases and the V segment lost 6 bases, leaving 4 bases of the junction unmatched. The length of the CDR3 is 13 residues. The DNA of the CDR3 is TGTGCCAGCAGCCCCGACAGGGACTATGGCTACACCTTC. This sequence encodes CASSPDRDYGYTF.

The chain recombines TRBV10-3 with TRBJ1-1; no clear D gene. V gave up 6 bases and J gave up 0 bases, with 8 bases separating them. Germline V CDR1 and CDR2: ENHRY, SYGVKD. The CDR3 spans 13 residues. The CDR3 DNA is TGTGCCATCAGCCAGGTGGTGAACACTGAAGCTTTCTTT. It translates to CAISQVVNTEAFF.

The chain has TRBV2 and TRBJ1-1, with D unclear. V lost 5 bases to trimming and J lost 1 base, with 14 bases between them. The germline V gene has CDR1 SNHLY and CDR2 FYNNEI. The CDR3 consists of 15 residues. CDR3 sequence (DNA): TGTGCCAGCAGTTCCTTCTTGGGCCAGAACACTGAAGCTTTCTTT. Translating gives CASSSFLGQNTEAFF.

The chain carries TRBV19 and TRBJ1-1, with 7 nucleotides matching TRBD1. This CDR3 contains 14 residues. The V segment lost 3 bases and the J segment 1 base; nucleotides outside the gene matches: 2. Germline assignment: CDR1 LNHDA and CDR2 SQIVND (reference sequence). The CDR3 protein is CASSMRGPNTEAFF. The CDR3 DNA sequence: TGTGCCAGTAGTATGAGGGGGCCGAACACTGAAGCTTTCTTT.

This chain uses TRBV12-3 or TRBV12-4 with TRBJ2-7; a weak D match, TRBD1 (6 bases). This CDR3 has 13 amino acids. The V end lost 5 bases, the J end lost 3 bases, and 11 bases lay between the germline ends. The CDR3 protein is CASSQGIGYEQYF. The DNA for the CDR3 is TGTGCCAGCAGTCAGGGGATCGGCTACGAGCAGTACTTC.

The chain couples TRBV7-9 to TRBJ2-5; TRBD1 matches 7 bases. V shed 0 bases, J shed 3 bases, and the junction held 1 base outside the gene matches. Germline lookup yields CDR1 SEHNR and CDR2 FQNEAQ (reference sequence). CDR3 size: 14 residues. The CDR3 region has the DNA TGTGCCAGCAGCTTAGCAGGACAGGAAGAGACCCAGTACTTC. Translation: CASSLAGQEETQYF.

As DNA, the CDR3 is TGCGCCAGCAGCTTGGGCAAGGGGGCGCTGACCCTTCTGGAGACCCAGTACTTC. This gives the protein CASSLGKGALTLLETQYF. The rearrangement links TRBV5-1 to TRBJ2-5; 7 bases align to TRBD1. This CDR3 is built from 18 residues. The ends lost 0 bases at V and 5 bases at J; junction bases unmatched: 16. In germline, CDR1 is SGHRS, CDR2 YFSETQ.

The rearrangement links TRBV4-2 to TRBJ2-2; D might be TRBD2 (5 bases). V lost 4 bases and J 2 bases, leaving 11 bases between the germline ends. There are 15 residues in the CDR3. The germline gives CDR1 LGHNA, CDR2 YNFKEQ. As DNA, the CDR3 is TGTGCCAGCAGCCCTTCAGCGGTTAACACCGGGGAGCTGTTTTTT. This gives the protein CASSPSAVNTGELFF.

The gene calls are TRBV18 and TRBJ2-3; a possible D gene is TRBD1 (6 bases). V gave up 6 bases and J gave up 4 bases, with 20 bases separating them. CDR3 length: 16 residues. Germline assignment: CDR1 KGHSH and CDR2 LQKENI. CDR3 sequence (DNA): TGTGCCAGCTCGTCAGTCCGGACAGCAGGCCCAGATACGCAGTATTTT. Its translation: CASSSVRTAGPDTQYF.

The chain employs TRBV6-4 and TRBJ1-3; TRBD1 is a possible D gene (5 bases). The V gene's germline CDR1 is MRHNA and CDR2 SNTAGT. The V end lost 5 bases, the J end lost 4 bases, and 18 bases lay between the germline ends. The CDR3 covers 16 residues. In nucleotides, the CDR3 is TGTGCCAGCAGTTTTCAGGGTTCGGGGAGGGGAAACACCATATATTTT. Its translation: CASSFQGSGRGNTIYF.

The chain is built from TRBV3-1 (or the pseudogene TRBV3-2) and TRBJ1-2, with 11 bases matching TRBD1. Trimming cost V 4 bases and J 2 bases; bases outside gene matches: 3. This CDR3 is 15 amino acids long. CDR1 is LGHDT, CDR2 YNNKEL, per germline (reference sequence). The CDR3 DNA follows: TGTGCCAGCAGCCGCGGGGACAGGGGGAACTATGGCTACACCTTC. Its protein is CASSRGDRGNYGYTF.

The J gene is TRBJ2-7, the V gene TRBV9, with D possibly TRBD1 on 6 matching bases. The CDR3 length is 15 residues. The germline gives CDR1 SGDLS, CDR2 YYNGEE. V lost 0 bases to trimming and J lost 2 bases, with 12 bases between them. Here the CDR3 DNA reads TGTGCCAGCAGCGTAGGTGCAGGGGAAGCCTACGAGCAGTACTTC. Amino acids: CASSVGAGEAYEQYF.

V and J are TRBV24-1 and TRBJ2-1; 8 bases fit TRBD2. Losses at the gene ends were 0 bases for V and 4 bases for J; bases not matched to a gene: 4. This CDR3 contains 16 residues. CDR1 is KGHDR, CDR2 SFDVKD, per germline. CDR3 protein: CATSDLKGGGYNEQFF. The CDR3 nucleotides are TGTGCCACCAGTGATTTGAAGGGCGGGGGGTACAATGAGCAGTTCTTC.

The table lists this clone with a count of one. The chain has TRBV6-4 and TRBJ2-7; D might be TRBD2 (5 bases). Germline assignment: CDR1 MRHNA and CDR2 SNTAGT. The CDR3 totals 18 residues. With 0 bases removed from V and 0 bases from J, the gap between germline ends came to 18 bases. The CDR3 DNA sequence: TGTGCCAGCAGTGACTCGAATGGCGGAGGTTCCTACTCCTACGAGCAGTACTTC. The encoded protein is CASSDSNGGGSYSYEQYF.

The V gene is TRBV27, the J gene TRBJ2-7; D possibly corresponds to TRBD2 (7 bases). The V end was cut by 5 bases, the J end by 0 bases, with 11 bases between. This CDR3 comprises 14 residues. Germline V gene data show CDR1 as MNHEY and CDR2 as SMNVEV (reference sequence). CDR3 region: CASSTGGASYEQYF. CDR3 coding DNA: TGTGCCAGCAGTACTGGGGGGGCCTCCTACGAGCAGTACTTC.

V and J are TRBV27 and TRBJ1-1; no reliable D call. This CDR3 has 17 residues. Deletions cut 4 bases from V and 0 bases from J, with 18 bases between. Per germline, CDR1 MNHEY and CDR2 SMNVEV (reference sequence). The DNA for the CDR3 is TGTGCCAGCAGTTCCCGAAAGGACTGGCTAATGAACACTGAAGCTTTCTTT. It is translated as CASSSRKDWLMNTEAFF.